The text below deals with one TCR beta chain. Germline V gene sequence: CDR1 SEHNR, CDR2 FQNEAQ (reference sequence). This CDR3 spans 16 amino acids. V was cut by 0 bases and J by 2 bases, with 10 bases left in between. The data belong to a study of cytotoxic CD8 clonotypes in ibrutinib-treated CLL. On the study more broadly: The patients comprised roughly 10 relapsed/refractory and approximately 16 treatment-naive cases, approximately 17 IGHV unmutated.

The repertoire was sequenced with immunoSEQ multiplex PCR; TCRdb's copy has only in-frame clones and lacks some. The table lists about 72,000 clones, around two thirds of them singletons, with about 5.7% in the top ten. The chain is built from TRBV7-9 and TRBJ2-2; unclear D gene. Sequenced material: PBMCs, taken after 12 months of ibrutinib treatment. The sequence came from a human donor with chronic lymphocytic leukemia. The CDR3 region is CASSLAPAANTGELFF. For the CDR3, the DNA is TGTGCCAGCAGCTTAGCGCCGGCGGCCAACACCGGGGAGCTGTTTTTT.